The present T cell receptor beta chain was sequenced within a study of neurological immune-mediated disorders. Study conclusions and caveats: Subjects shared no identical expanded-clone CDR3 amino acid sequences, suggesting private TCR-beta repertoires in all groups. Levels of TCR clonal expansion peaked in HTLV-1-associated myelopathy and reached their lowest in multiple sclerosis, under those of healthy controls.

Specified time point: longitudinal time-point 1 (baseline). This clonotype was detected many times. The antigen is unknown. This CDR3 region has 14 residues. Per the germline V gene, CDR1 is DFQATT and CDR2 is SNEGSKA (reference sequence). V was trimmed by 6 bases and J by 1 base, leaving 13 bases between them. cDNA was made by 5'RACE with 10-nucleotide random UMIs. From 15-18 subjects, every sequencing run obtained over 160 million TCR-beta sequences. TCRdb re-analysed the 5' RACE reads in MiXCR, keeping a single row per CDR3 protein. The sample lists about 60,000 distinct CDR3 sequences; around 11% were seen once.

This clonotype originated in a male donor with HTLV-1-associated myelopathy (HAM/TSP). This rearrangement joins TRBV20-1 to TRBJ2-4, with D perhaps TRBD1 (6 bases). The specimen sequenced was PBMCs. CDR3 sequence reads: CSATDSRAKNIQYF. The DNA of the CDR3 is TGCAGTGCGACGGACAGCCGGGCCAAAAACATTCAGTACTTC.